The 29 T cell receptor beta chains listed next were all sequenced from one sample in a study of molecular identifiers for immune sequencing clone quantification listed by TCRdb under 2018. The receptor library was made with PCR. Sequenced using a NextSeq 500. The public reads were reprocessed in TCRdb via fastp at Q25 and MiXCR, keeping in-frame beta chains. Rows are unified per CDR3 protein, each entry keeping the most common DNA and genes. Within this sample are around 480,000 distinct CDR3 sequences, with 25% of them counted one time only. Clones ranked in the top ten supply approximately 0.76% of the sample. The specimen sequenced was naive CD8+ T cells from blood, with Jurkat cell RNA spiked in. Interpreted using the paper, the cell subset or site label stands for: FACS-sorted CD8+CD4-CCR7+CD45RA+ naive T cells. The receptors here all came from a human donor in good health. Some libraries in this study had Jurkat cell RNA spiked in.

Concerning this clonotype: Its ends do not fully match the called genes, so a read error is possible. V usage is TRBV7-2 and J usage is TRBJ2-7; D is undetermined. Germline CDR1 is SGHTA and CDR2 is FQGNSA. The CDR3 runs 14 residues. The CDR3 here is CVSSFETSSYEQYF. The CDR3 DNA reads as TGTGTCAGCAGCTTTGAGACAAGCTCCTACGAGCAGTACTTC.

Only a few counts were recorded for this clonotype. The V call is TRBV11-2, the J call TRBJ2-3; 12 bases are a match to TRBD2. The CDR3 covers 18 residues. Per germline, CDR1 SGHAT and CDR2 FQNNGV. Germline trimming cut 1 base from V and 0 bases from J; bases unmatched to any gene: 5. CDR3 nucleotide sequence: TGTGCCAGCAGCTTAGGGCTAGCGGGAGGGACCAGCACAGATACGCAGTATTTT. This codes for CASSLGLAGGTSTDTQYF.

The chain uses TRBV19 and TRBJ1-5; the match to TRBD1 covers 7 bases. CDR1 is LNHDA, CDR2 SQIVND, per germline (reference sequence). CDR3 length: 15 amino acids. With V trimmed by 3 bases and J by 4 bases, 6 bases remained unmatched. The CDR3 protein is CASSIRDSDNQPQHF. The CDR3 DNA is TGTGCCAGTAGTATCCGGGACAGCGATAATCAGCCCCAGCATTTT.

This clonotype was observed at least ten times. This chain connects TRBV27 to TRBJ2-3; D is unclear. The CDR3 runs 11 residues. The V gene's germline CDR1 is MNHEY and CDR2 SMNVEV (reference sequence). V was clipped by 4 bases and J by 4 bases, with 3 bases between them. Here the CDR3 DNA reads TGTGCCAGCAGTTCCCCAGATACGCAGTATTTT. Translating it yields CASSSPDTQYF.

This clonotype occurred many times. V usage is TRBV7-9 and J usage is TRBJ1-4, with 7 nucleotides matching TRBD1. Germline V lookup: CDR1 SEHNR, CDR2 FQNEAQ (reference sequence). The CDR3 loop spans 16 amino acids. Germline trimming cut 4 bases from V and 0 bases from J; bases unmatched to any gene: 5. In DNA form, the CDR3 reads TGTGCCAGCAGCTGGACAGGTTTCGCAACTAATGAAAAACTGTTTTTT. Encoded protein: CASSWTGFATNEKLFF.

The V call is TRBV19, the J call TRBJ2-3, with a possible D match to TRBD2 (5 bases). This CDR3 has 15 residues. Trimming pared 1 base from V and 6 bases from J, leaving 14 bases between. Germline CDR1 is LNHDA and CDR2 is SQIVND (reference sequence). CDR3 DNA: TGTGCCAGTAGTATAGTGGGGAGCGCAGTGGATACGCAGTATTTT. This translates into CASSIVGSAVDTQYF.

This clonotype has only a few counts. As DNA, the CDR3 is TGTGCCAGCAGCTTAGCGCCGGAGGGGGCAGTTTTAACTGAAGCTTTCTTT. Protein: CASSLAPEGAVLTEAFF. The chain uses TRBV7-6 and TRBJ1-1; 7 bases are a match to TRBD1. CDR3 length: 17 amino acids. In germline, CDR1 is SGHVS, CDR2 FNYEAQ. J was trimmed by 5 bases and V by 0 bases; bases with no gene match: 12.

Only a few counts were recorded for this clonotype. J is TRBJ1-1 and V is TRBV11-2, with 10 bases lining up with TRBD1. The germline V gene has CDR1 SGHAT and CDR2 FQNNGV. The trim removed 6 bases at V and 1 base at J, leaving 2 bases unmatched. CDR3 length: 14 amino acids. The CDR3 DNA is TGTGCCAGCAGGACAGGGGGCGCGAACACTGAAGCTTTCTTT. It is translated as CASRTGGANTEAFF.

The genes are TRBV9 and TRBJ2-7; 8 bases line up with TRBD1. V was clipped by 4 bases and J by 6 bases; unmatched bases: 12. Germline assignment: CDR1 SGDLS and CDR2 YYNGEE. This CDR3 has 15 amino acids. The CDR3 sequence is CASSPTDRVFVEQYF. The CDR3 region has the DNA TGTGCCAGCAGCCCAACGGACAGGGTATTTGTCGAGCAGTACTTC. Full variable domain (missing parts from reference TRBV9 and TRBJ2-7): DSGVTQTPKHLITATGQRVTLRCSPRSGDLSVYWYQQSLDQGLQFLIQYYNGEERAKGNILERFSAQQFPDLHSELNLSSLELGDSALYFCASSPTDRVFVEQYFGPGTRLTVT.

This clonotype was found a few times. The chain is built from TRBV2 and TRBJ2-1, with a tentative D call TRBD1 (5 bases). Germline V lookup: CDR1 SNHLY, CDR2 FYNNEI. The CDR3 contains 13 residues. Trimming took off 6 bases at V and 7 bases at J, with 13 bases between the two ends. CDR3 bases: TGTGCCAGCAGGCCAGGGCTTAGGAATGAGCAGTTCTTC. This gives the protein CASRPGLRNEQFF.

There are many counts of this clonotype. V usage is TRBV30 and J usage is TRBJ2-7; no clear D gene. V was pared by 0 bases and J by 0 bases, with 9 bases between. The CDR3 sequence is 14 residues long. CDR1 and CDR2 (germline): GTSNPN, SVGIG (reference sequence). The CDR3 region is CAWSVQESSYEQYF. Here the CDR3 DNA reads TGTGCCTGGAGTGTACAAGAAAGCTCCTACGAGCAGTACTTC.

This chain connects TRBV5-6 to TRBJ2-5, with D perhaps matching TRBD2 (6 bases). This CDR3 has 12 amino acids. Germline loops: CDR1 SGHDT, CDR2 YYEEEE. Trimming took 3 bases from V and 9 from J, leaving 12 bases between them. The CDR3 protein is CASSWGPGAQYF. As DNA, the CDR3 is TGTGCCAGCAGCTGGGGCCCGGGGGCCCAGTACTTC.

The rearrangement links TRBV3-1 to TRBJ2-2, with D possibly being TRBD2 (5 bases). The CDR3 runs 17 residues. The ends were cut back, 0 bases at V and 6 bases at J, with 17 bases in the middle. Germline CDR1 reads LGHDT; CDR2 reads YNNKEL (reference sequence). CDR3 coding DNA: TGTGCCAGCAGCCAAGATAGGAGGAAATGGATGTCCGGGGAGCTGTTTTTT. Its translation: CASSQDRRKWMSGELFF. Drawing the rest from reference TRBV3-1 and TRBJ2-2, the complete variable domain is DTAVSQTPKYLVTQMGNDKSIKCEQNLGHDTMYWYKQDSKKFLKIMFSYNNKELIINETVPNRFSPKSPDKAHLNLHINSLELGDSAVYFCASSQDRRKWMSGELFFGEGSRLTVL.

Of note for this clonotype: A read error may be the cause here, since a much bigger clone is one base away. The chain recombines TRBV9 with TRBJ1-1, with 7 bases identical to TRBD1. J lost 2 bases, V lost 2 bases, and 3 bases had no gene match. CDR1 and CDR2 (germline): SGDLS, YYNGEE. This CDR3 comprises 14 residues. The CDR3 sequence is CASSVDRTNTEAFF. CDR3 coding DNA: TGTGCCAGCAGCGTGGACAGGACCAACACTGAAGCTTTCTTT.

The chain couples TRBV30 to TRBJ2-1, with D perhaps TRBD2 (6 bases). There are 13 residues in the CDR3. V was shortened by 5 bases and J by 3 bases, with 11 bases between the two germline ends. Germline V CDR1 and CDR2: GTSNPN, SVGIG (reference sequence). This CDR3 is CAWEGLNYNEQFF. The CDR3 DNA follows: TGTGCCTGGGAGGGACTTAACTACAATGAGCAGTTCTTC. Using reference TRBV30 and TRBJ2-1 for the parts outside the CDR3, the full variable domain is SQTIHQWPATLVQPVGSPLSLECTVEGTSNPNLYWYRQAAGRGLQLLFYSVGIGQISSEVPQNLSASRPQDRQFILSSKKLLLSDSGFYLCAWEGLNYNEQFFGPGTRLTVL.

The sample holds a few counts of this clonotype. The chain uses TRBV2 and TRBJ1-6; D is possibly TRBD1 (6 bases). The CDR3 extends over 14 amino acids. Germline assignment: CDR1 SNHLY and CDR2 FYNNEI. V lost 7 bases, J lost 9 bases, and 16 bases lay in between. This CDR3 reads CASKRDNLGSPLHF. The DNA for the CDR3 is TGTGCCAGCAAGAGGGACAACCTTGGTTCACCCCTCCACTTT.

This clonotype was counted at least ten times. In DNA form, the CDR3 reads TGTGCCAGCAGCTCAGGACTAGCGGGACCCGATACGCAGTATTTT. As protein: CASSSGLAGPDTQYF. This sequence joins TRBV27 and TRBJ2-3, with 12 bases fitting TRBD2. V shed 6 bases and J 6 bases; nucleotides not matched to a gene: 7. Germline assignment: CDR1 MNHEY and CDR2 SMNVEV (reference sequence). This CDR3 is built from 15 residues.

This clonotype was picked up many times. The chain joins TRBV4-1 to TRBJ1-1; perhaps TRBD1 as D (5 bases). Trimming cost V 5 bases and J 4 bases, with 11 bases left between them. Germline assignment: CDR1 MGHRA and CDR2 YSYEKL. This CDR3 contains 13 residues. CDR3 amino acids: CASSEVGGTEAFF. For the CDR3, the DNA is TGCGCCAGCAGCGAGGTCGGGGGCACTGAAGCTTTCTTT.

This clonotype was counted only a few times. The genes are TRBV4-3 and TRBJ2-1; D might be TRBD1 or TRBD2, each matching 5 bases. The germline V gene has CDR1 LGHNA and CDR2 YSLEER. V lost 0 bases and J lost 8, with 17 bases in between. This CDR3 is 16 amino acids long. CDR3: CASSQDRGPGLHEQFF. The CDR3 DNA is TGCGCCAGCAGCCAAGATCGGGGCCCAGGGTTGCATGAGCAGTTCTTC.

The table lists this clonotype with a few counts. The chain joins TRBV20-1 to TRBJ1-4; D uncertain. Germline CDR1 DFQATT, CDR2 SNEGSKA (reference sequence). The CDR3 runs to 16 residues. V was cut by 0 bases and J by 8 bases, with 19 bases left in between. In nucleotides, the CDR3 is TGCAGTGCTAGAGATCAGTGGAGAAGGGAGGACGAAAAACTGTTTTTT. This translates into CSARDQWRREDEKLFF.

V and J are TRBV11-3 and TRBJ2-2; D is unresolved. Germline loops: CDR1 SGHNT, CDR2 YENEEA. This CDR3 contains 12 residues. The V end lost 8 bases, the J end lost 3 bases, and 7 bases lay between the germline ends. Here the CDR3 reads CASCTDTGELFF. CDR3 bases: TGTGCCAGCTGTACGGACACCGGGGAGCTGTTTTTT.

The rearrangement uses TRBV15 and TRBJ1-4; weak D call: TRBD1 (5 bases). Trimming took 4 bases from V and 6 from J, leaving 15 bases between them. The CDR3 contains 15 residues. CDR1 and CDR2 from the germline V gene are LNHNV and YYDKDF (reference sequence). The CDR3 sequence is CATSNRRVGDEKLFF. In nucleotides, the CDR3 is TGTGCCACCAGCAACCGCAGGGTTGGGGATGAAAAACTGTTTTTT.

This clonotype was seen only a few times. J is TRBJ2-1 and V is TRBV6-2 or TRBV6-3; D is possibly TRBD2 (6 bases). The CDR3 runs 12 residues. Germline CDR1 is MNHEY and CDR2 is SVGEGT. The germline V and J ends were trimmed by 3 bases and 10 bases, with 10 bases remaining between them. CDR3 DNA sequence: TGTGCCAGCAGTTATTTCGCGGGAGAGCAGTTCTTC. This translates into CASSYFAGEQFF.

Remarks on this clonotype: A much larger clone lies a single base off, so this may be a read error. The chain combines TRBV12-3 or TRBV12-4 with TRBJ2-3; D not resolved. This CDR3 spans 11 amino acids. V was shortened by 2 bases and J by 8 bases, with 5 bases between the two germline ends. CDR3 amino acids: CASSLTSTQYF. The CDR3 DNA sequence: TGTGCCAGCAGTTTAACAAGTACGCAGTATTTT.

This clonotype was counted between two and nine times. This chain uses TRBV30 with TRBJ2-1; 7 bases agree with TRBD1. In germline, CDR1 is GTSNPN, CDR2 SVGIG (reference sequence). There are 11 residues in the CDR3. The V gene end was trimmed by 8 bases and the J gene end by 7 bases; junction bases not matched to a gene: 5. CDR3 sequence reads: CAAYRGNEQFF. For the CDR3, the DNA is TGTGCCGCTTACAGGGGTAATGAGCAGTTCTTC. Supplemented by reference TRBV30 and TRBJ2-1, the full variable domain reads SQTIHQWPATLVQPVGSPLSLECTVEGTSNPNLYWYRQAAGRGLQLLFYSVGIGQISSEVPQNLSASRPQDRQFILSSKKLLLSDSGFYLCAAYRGNEQFFGPGTRLTVL.

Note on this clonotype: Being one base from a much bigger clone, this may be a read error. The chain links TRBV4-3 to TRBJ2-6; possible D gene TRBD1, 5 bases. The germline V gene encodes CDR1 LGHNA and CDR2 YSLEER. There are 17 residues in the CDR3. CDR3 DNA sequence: TGCGCCAGCAGCCAAGATTCGGAGATCCGTGGGGCCGACGTCCTGACTTTC. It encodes CASSQDSEIRGADVLTF.

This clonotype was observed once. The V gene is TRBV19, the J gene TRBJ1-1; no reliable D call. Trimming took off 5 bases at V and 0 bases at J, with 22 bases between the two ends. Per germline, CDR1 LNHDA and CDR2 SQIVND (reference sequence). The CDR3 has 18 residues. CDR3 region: CASSSRRGITELNTEAFF. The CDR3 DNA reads TGTGCCAGTAGTTCTCGTCGAGGGATCACGGAGCTGAACACTGAAGCTTTCTTT.

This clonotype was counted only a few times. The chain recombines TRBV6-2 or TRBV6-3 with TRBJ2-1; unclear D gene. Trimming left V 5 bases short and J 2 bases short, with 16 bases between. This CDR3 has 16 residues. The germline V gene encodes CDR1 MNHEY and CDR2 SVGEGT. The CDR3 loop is CASSLEAIPPYNEQFF. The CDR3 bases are TGTGCCAGCAGTCTCGAGGCGATTCCGCCCTACAATGAGCAGTTCTTC.

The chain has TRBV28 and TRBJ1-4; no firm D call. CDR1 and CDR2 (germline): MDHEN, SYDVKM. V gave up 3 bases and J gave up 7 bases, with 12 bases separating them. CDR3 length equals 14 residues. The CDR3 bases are TGTGCCAGCAGTTTCGGGGAGGTCGGTGAAAAACTGTTTTTT. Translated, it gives CASSFGEVGEKLFF.